Listed here are 26 T cell receptor beta chains from one sample, sequenced in a study of shared clonotypes between healthy human individuals. The assay was immunoSEQ multiplex PCR, and TCRdb's table has in-frame clones only and misses some. The table lists over a million clones, 95% to 97% of them singletons. Sequenced: naive CD4+ T cells sorted from blood. The subset was: CD45RA+ positively selected. These receptor sequences come from a man aged 25-45 years in good health.

V usage is TRBV4-3 and J usage is TRBJ2-7; 7 bases fit TRBD1. The germline gives CDR1 LGHNA, CDR2 YSLEER. Germline trimming cut 0 bases from V and 3 bases from J; bases unmatched to any gene: 5. The CDR3 consists of 15 residues. CDR3 residues: CASSQEARGNYEQYF. The CDR3 bases are TGCGCCAGCAGCCAAGAAGCCAGGGGGAACTACGAGCAGTACTTC.

The chain employs TRBV6-5 and TRBJ2-7, with D possibly being TRBD1 (6 bases). The CDR3 is 15 residues long. V lost 6 bases to trimming and J lost 1 base, with 16 bases between them. The germline CDR1 and CDR2 sequences are MNHEY and SVGAGI. CDR3 coding DNA: TGTGCCAGCAGACGCGACAGGTTCTCTTCCTACGAGCAGTACTTC. Its protein is CASRRDRFSSYEQYF.

To note about this clone: Distinct nucleotide sequences in the sample also encode this CDR3. This sequence joins TRBV11-2 and TRBJ2-1; D may correspond to TRBD1 or TRBD2 (5 bases each). The CDR3 contains 15 residues. Per the germline V gene, CDR1 is SGHAT and CDR2 is FQNNGV. Trimming removed 5 bases from V and 0 bases from J, with 11 bases in between. The DNA for the CDR3 is TGTGCCAGCAGCCTCGCAGGGAGCTCCTACAATGAGCAGTTCTTC. It yields the protein CASSLAGSSYNEQFF.

The rearrangement uses TRBV6-6 and TRBJ1-1, with TRBD1 as a possible D gene (5 bases). Trimming cost V 6 bases and J 8 bases, with 10 bases left between them. Looked up from germline, CDR1 is MNHNY and CDR2 is SVGAGI (reference sequence). This CDR3 spans 11 amino acids. CDR3 nucleotides: TGTGCCAGCAGAGGGGATTCGGAAGCTTTCTTT. Translated: CASRGDSEAFF.

V and J are TRBV5-1 and TRBJ2-7; D gene unclear. Germline V CDR1 and CDR2: SGHRS, YFSETQ. V was clipped by 3 bases and J by 0 bases, with 4 bases between them. The CDR3 runs 12 residues. This CDR3 reads CASSSRSYEQYF. As DNA, the CDR3 is TGCGCCAGCAGCTCGCGCTCCTACGAGCAGTACTTC.

The V call is TRBV5-1, the J call TRBJ2-7; no clear D gene. The ends were cut back, 4 bases at V and 6 bases at J, with 17 bases in the middle. The CDR3 sequence is 14 residues long. The germline V gene encodes CDR1 SGHRS and CDR2 YFSETQ. DNA of the CDR3: TGCGCCAGCAGCAGTTGGTTGGGTCACTCCGAGCAGTACTTC. It is translated as CASSSWLGHSEQYF.

The chain recombines TRBV19 with TRBJ1-5; 8 bases agree with TRBD1. Unmatched junction bases numbered 9, after V lost 6 bases and J lost 5 bases. Germline V CDR1 and CDR2: LNHDA, SQIVND (reference sequence). The CDR3 has 15 amino acids. For the CDR3, the DNA is TGTGCCAGTAGCTATTTAGGACAGGGTGATCAGCCCCAGCATTTT. Protein: CASSYLGQGDQPQHF.

The V gene is TRBV6-1, the J gene TRBJ1-1; D gene unclear. The CDR3 contains 13 residues. V lost 3 bases to trimming and J lost 1 base, with 6 bases between them. The V gene's germline CDR1 is MNHNS and CDR2 SASEGT. The CDR3 here is CASSDSGNTEAFF. CDR3 nucleotides: TGTGCCAGCAGTGATTCGGGGAACACTGAAGCTTTCTTT.

The chain combines TRBV5-8 with TRBJ1-5; D not resolved. V lost 1 base and J 3 bases, leaving 11 bases between the germline ends. CDR1 is SGHTS and CDR2 is YDEGEE in the germline V gene. The CDR3 loop spans 15 amino acids. In nucleotides, the CDR3 is TGTGCCAGCAGCTTGTTGGAGTCAGCCAATCAGCCCCAGCATTTT. Translation gives CASSLLESANQPQHF.

The chain recombines TRBV2 with TRBJ2-7, with 7 positions matching TRBD1. This CDR3 is 14 amino acids long. Losses at the gene ends were 6 bases for V and 5 bases for J; bases not matched to a gene: 10. The germline V gene encodes CDR1 SNHLY and CDR2 FYNNEI. CDR3 sequence reads: CASRDLRGHDEQYF. CDR3 DNA: TGTGCCAGCAGGGACTTGAGGGGGCATGACGAGCAGTACTTC.

The chain has TRBV9 and TRBJ2-1, with 13 positions matching TRBD2. With 4 bases clipped from V and 10 bases from J, the junction kept 5 bases outside the gene matches. This CDR3 region has 14 residues. Germline CDR1 is SGDLS and CDR2 is YYNGEE. CDR3 nucleotide sequence: TGTGCCAGCAGCCCGGGACTAGCGGGGACGGAGCAGTTCTTC. Translated, it gives CASSPGLAGTEQFF.

The chain joins TRBV5-1 to TRBJ2-7, with D possibly matching TRBD2 (6 bases). The CDR3 extends over 14 amino acids. CDR1 SGHRS and CDR2 YFSETQ come from the germline V gene. V was trimmed by 4 bases and J by 0 bases, leaving 11 bases between them. The CDR3 spells CASSGSGSSYEQYF. Here the CDR3 DNA reads TGCGCCAGCAGCGGGTCCGGGAGCTCCTACGAGCAGTACTTC.

The chain carries TRBV19 and TRBJ2-1; TRBD1 agrees at 9 bases. The CDR3 length is 15 residues. V lost 4 bases, J lost 7 bases, and 8 bases stayed unmatched. Germline V gene sequence: CDR1 LNHDA, CDR2 SQIVND (reference sequence). The CDR3 reads CASSNPLGTGNEQFF. In DNA form, the CDR3 reads TGTGCCAGTAGTAACCCTCTCGGGACAGGGAATGAGCAGTTCTTC.

This chain uses TRBV15 with TRBJ2-7; TRBD1 matches at 12 bases. CDR1 and CDR2 (germline): LNHNV, YYDKDF (reference sequence). V lost 0 bases to trimming and J lost 3 bases; unmatched junction nucleotides: 9. This CDR3 contains 18 residues. The CDR3 DNA follows: TGTGCCACCAGCAGAGACAGGGACAGGGGGCTAAGGGTCTACGAGCAGTACTTC. Translating gives CATSRDRDRGLRVYEQYF.

This clone was seen once. The chain has TRBV6-6 and TRBJ1-2; D unresolved. CDR3 size: 14 residues. The germline V gene has CDR1 MNHNY and CDR2 SVGAGI (reference sequence). Trimming pared 2 bases from V and 5 bases from J, leaving 12 bases between. CDR3 amino acids: CASSYRGGLYGYTF. As DNA, the CDR3 is TGTGCCAGCAGTTACCGTGGAGGACTATATGGCTACACCTTC.

The V gene is TRBV5-4, the J gene TRBJ2-3; D not resolved. Between the trimmed V and J ends, which lost 0 bases and 4 bases, there was a span of 12 bases. The length of the CDR3 is 15 residues. The germline V gene has CDR1 SGHNT and CDR2 YYREEE (reference sequence). The CDR3 region is CASSLDPISPDTQYF. CDR3 DNA: TGTGCCAGCAGCTTGGACCCGATTTCCCCAGATACGCAGTATTTT.

This clone was seen just once. The genes are TRBV21-1 and TRBJ1-5; the D segment call TRBD1 is taken from the table without a DNA check. TRBV21-1 is recorded as a pseudogene. The CDR3 length is 20 residues. The DNA for the CDR3 is TGTGCCAGCAGCAAACCCGCAACTGAGACAGGAGCATATAGCAATCAGCCCCAGCATTTT. Its protein is CASSKPATETGAYSNQPQHF.

The chain couples TRBV11-3 to TRBJ2-1; perhaps TRBD2 as D (5 bases). This CDR3 has 14 residues. Germline V gene data show CDR1 as SGHNT and CDR2 as YENEEA. V was pared by 3 bases and J by 7 bases, with 13 bases between. This CDR3 is CASSFGPSSNEQFF. The CDR3 region has the DNA TGTGCCAGCAGCTTTGGACCTAGCAGTAATGAGCAGTTCTTC.

CDR3 region: CASTVGGGQPQHF. The DNA for the CDR3 is TGTGCCAGCACGGTAGGGGGCGGTCAGCCCCAGCATTTT. The chain carries TRBV6-1 and TRBJ1-5; 7 bases line up with TRBD1. With V trimmed by 7 bases and J by 6 bases, 6 bases remained unmatched. Per the germline V gene, CDR1 is MNHNS and CDR2 is SASEGT. The CDR3 has 13 amino acids.

This chain joins TRBV29-1 and TRBJ1-4; D may be TRBD1 (6 bases). Per germline, CDR1 SQVTM and CDR2 ANQGSEA. The CDR3 is 15 amino acids. V was trimmed by 4 bases and J by 8 bases, leaving 20 bases between them. DNA of the CDR3: TGCAGCGTTGCGGTTGGTAGGGCAAGGGGGGAAAAACTGTTTTTT. It translates to CSVAVGRARGEKLFF.

This chain links TRBV6-5 with TRBJ1-1, with 7 positions matching TRBD1. Per germline, CDR1 MNHEY and CDR2 SVGAGI. J was trimmed by 4 bases and V by 0 bases; bases with no gene match: 8. The CDR3 runs to 16 residues. The DNA for the CDR3 is TGTGCCAGCAGTTACTCGTTATACCAGGGGGGCACTGAAGCTTTCTTT. Translating it yields CASSYSLYQGGTEAFF.

This chain joins TRBV5-5 and TRBJ2-5; 10 bases map to TRBD1. The CDR3 is 15 amino acids. Trimming cost V 4 bases and J 5 bases; bases outside gene matches: 8. Germline V lookup: CDR1 SGHKS, CDR2 YYEKEE (reference sequence). The CDR3 nucleotides are TGTGCCAGCAGCCCGCCGGGACAGGGGTTGGAGACCCAGTACTTC. It translates to CASSPPGQGLETQYF.

The gene calls are TRBV6-5 and TRBJ2-1, with 10 bases aligning to TRBD2. The J segment lost 7 bases and the V segment lost 2 bases, leaving 5 bases of the junction unmatched. The germline gives CDR1 MNHEY, CDR2 SVGAGI. The CDR3 loop spans 15 amino acids. Written as DNA, the CDR3 is TGTGCCAGCAGTTACGGAGCGGGAGGGGGAAATGAGCAGTTCTTC. This translates into CASSYGAGGGNEQFF.

This sequence joins TRBV9 and TRBJ1-4; D remains unclear. The V end lost 4 bases, the J end lost 4 bases, and 20 bases lay between the germline ends. Looked up from germline, CDR1 is SGDLS and CDR2 is YYNGEE. The CDR3 runs to 17 residues. Written as DNA, the CDR3 is TGTGCCAGCAGCCCCTCTACAAATCCTCTGAGTAATGAAAAACTGTTTTTT. Its protein product is CASSPSTNPLSNEKLFF.

The V gene is TRBV28, the J gene TRBJ2-7; D is unclear. The CDR3 runs to 14 residues. Between the trimmed V and J ends, which lost 5 bases and 3 bases, there was a span of 14 bases. CDR1 and CDR2 (germline): MDHEN, SYDVKM. CDR3 amino acids: CASSVSSPLYEQYF. The DNA for the CDR3 is TGTGCCAGCAGTGTCTCGTCGCCTCTCTACGAGCAGTACTTC.

The CDR3 region is CASSPRSNTEAFF. In nucleotides, the CDR3 is TGTGCCAGCAGCCCCAGGTCGAACACTGAAGCTTTCTTT. This rearrangement joins TRBV11-3 to TRBJ1-1; D remains ambiguous. Deletions cut 5 bases from V and 1 base from J, with 8 bases between. CDR1 is SGHNT, CDR2 YENEEA, per germline. The CDR3 covers 13 residues.